This TCR beta chain is from a study of response to subunit inactivated influenza vaccine. J gave up 6 bases and V 6 bases, and 5 bases lay outside the gene matches. Germline CDR1 is DFQATT and CDR2 is SNEGSKA (reference sequence). This CDR3 is built from 14 residues. TCRdb reprocessed the RT-PCR reads with MiXCR, giving one entry per CDR3 protein. The table shows just under 550,000 distinct CDR3 sequences, with under 30% occurring only once. These data also formed part of another study, on T cells expressing NK-cell markers. As reported in that work: Researchers built TCR beta cDNA using 5'RACE template switching with UMIs.

The specimen comprised CD4+ T cells sorted from PBMCs, sampled about 11 days after vaccination. The receptor comes from a man in his fifties or sixties who received an inactivated influenza vaccine. The chain uses TRBV20-1 and TRBJ2-1; 13 bases align to TRBD2. DNA of the CDR3: TGCAGTGCAAAACTAGCGGGGGGGACCAATGAGCAGTTCTTC. Amino acid sequence: CSAKLAGGTNEQFF.